Below, one TCR beta chain is given with its context. What it recognizes is unknown. The entry originates in a study of OX40 agonist ivuxolimab in advanced cancers. On the study more broadly: Each patient was given ivuxolimab into a vein every 2 weeks, at 0.01 to 10 mg/kg.

Sequencing used immunoSEQ multiplex PCR; TCRdb keeps in-frame clones, though not all of them. The table has approximately 74,000 clones, 80% to 95% seen once. The study's findings and limits: On average, CD8+ T cells showed a greater number of expanded clones than CD4+.

The clonotype originates from an adult with an advanced solid tumor such as melanoma, head and neck, liver or kidney cancer. The sample here was CD4+ or CD8+ T cells sorted from blood, taken in a trial of the OX40 agonist ivuxolimab.

The CDR3 protein is CASSFTRPGTSGRYEQYF. CDR3 nucleotides: TGTGCCAGCAGTTTTACGCGGCCCGGGACTAGCGGGAGATACGAGCAGTACTTC. J is TRBJ2-7 and V is TRBV27; 14 bases are a match to TRBD2. In germline, CDR1 is MNHEY, CDR2 SMNVEV (reference sequence). The CDR3 length is 18 residues. After removal of 3 bases from V and 4 bases from J, the junction contained 11 bases not matched to a gene.